These 9 T cell receptor beta chains originate from one sample sequenced in a study of T cell repertoires and HLA-DP antigens. Their recognized antigens are unknown. Some clones are missing from TCRdb's copy, which holds only in-frame ones; the method was immunoSEQ multiplex PCR. The sample lists some 110,000 clones, roughly 92% occurring once. The material sequenced was CD4+ T cells from PBMCs. The source is a woman younger than 30 in good health and CMV-seronegative.

The chain uses TRBV4-1 and TRBJ2-2, with D possibly being TRBD2 (5 bases). Trimming took off 1 base at V and 2 bases at J, with 8 bases between the two ends. Germline V CDR1 and CDR2: MGHRA, YSYEKL. This CDR3 is built from 15 residues. The CDR3 reads CASSQVPGNTGELFF. CDR3 bases: TGCGCCAGCAGCCAAGTTCCGGGAAACACCGGGGAGCTGTTTTTT.

The chain is built from TRBV5-4 and TRBJ2-6; D gene unclear. The V end was cut by 4 bases, the J end by 0 bases, with 8 bases between. Germline loops: CDR1 SGHNT, CDR2 YYREEE (reference sequence). CDR3 length: 15 amino acids. CDR3 sequence: CASSHTNSGANVLTF. The CDR3 DNA sequence: TGTGCCAGCAGCCACACTAACTCTGGGGCCAACGTCCTGACTTTC.

This chain uses TRBV28 with TRBJ1-2; TRBD1 aligns across 9 bases. CDR3 length equals 13 residues. CDR1 and CDR2 from the germline V gene are MDHEN and SYDVKM. V shed 8 bases and J 6 bases; nucleotides not matched to a gene: 7. The DNA of the CDR3 is TGTGCCAGCCGCCACCGGGACAGGGATGGCTACACCTTC. It is translated as CASRHRDRDGYTF.

V and J are TRBV21-1 and TRBJ2-7; TRBD1 reflects the table's D call only, with no check against the DNA. TRBV21-1 is given as a pseudogene. This CDR3 has 15 residues. CDR3 DNA sequence: TGTGCCAGCATCGCGGACAGGACGCGCCCCTACGAGCAGTACTTC. This sequence encodes CASIADRTRPYEQYF.

J is TRBJ2-7 and V is TRBV6-1; D is unclear. The germline V and J ends were trimmed by 6 bases and 2 bases, with 14 bases remaining between them. Germline V CDR1 and CDR2: MNHNS, SASEGT. The CDR3 length is 14 residues. CDR3 sequence reads: CASRQQYSTYEQYF. In DNA form, the CDR3 reads TGTGCCAGCAGGCAACAATACTCAACCTACGAGCAGTACTTC.

The chain couples TRBV6-5 to TRBJ2-1, with D perhaps assigned TRBD1 or TRBD2 (5 bases each). Germline CDR1 MNHEY, CDR2 SVGAGI. Trimming stripped 6 bases from V and 0 bases from J, with 12 bases between. The CDR3 is 15 amino acids. CDR3 coding DNA: TGTGCCAGCAGCCTTCGGGGCAGCTCCTACAATGAGCAGTTCTTC. Protein: CASSLRGSSYNEQFF.

This clone was counted a single time. This chain joins TRBV30 and TRBJ2-3; 7 bases map to TRBD2. J lost 0 bases, V lost 6 bases, and 12 bases had no gene match. Germline V gene lookup returns CDR1 GTSNPN and CDR2 SVGIG (reference sequence). The CDR3 is made up of 16 amino acids. The CDR3 DNA follows: TGTGCCTGTGGGTCGGGAGCGGGAATAAGCACAGATACGCAGTATTTT. Protein product: CACGSGAGISTDTQYF.

This chain uses TRBV15 with TRBJ2-6, with 10 bases identical to TRBD1. CDR1 LNHNV and CDR2 YYDKDF come from the germline V gene (reference sequence). J lost 0 bases, V lost 2 bases, and 4 bases had no gene match. The CDR3 extends over 18 amino acids. CDR3 sequence: CATSRPGQGSSGANVLTF. DNA of the CDR3: TGTGCCACCAGCAGACCGGGACAGGGGTCCTCTGGGGCCAACGTCCTGACTTTC.

The CDR3 DNA reads TGTGCCAGCAGGGTCTTCGGTGCACCCCTCCACTTT. It codes for CASRVFGAPLHF. This chain connects TRBV6-5 to TRBJ1-6, with D unclear. V lost 6 bases, J lost 11 bases, and 11 bases lay in between. Germline V gene sequence: CDR1 MNHEY, CDR2 SVGAGI. This CDR3 spans 12 amino acids.